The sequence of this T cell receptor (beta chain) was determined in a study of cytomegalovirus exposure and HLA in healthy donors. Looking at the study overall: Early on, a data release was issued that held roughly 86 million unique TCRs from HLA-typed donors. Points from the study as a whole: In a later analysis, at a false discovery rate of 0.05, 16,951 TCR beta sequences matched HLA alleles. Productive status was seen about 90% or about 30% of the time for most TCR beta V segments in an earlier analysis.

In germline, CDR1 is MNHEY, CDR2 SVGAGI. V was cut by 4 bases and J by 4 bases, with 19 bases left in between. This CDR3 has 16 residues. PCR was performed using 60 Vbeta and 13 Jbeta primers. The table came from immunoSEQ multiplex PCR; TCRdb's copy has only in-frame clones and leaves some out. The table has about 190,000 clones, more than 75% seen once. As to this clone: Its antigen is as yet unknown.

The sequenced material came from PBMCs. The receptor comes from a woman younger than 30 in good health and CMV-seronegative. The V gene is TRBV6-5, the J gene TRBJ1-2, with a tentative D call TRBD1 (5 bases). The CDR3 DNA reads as TGTGCCAGCAGTTTACGAGCCGGGACTTCCCGCTATGGCTACACCTTC. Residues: CASSLRAGTSRYGYTF.